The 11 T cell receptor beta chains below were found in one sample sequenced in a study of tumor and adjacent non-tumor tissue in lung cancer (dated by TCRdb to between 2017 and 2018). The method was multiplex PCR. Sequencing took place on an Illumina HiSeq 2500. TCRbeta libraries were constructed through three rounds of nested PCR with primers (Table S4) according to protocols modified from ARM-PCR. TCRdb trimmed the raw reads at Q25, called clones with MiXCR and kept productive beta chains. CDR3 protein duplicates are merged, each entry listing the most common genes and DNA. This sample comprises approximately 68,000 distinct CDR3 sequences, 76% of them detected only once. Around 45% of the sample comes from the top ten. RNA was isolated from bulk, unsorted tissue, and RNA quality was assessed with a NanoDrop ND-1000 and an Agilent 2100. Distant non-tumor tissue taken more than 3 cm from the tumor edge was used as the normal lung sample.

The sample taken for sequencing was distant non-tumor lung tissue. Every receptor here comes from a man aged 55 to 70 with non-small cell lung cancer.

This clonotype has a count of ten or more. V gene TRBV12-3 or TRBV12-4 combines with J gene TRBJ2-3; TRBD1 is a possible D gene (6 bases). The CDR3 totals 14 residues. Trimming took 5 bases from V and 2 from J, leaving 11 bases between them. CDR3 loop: CASSPTGTTDTQYF. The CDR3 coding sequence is TGTGCCAGCAGTCCCACAGGGACCACAGATACGCAGTATTTT.

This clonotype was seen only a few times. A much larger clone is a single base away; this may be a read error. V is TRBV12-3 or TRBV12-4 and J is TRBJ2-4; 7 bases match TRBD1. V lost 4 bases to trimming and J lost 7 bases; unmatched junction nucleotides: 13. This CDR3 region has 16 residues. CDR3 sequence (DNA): TGTGCCAGCAGTTCCCGAGGGGGCAATGGAGAGAACATTCAGTACTTC. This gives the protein CASSSRGGNGENIQYF.

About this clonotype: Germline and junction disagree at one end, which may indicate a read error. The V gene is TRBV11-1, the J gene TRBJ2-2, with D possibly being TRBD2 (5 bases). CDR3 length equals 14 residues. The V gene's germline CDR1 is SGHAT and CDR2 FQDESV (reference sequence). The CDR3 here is CASNYASGTGELFF. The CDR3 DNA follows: TGTGCCAGTAACTATGCTAGTGGCACCGGGGAGTTGTTTTTT.

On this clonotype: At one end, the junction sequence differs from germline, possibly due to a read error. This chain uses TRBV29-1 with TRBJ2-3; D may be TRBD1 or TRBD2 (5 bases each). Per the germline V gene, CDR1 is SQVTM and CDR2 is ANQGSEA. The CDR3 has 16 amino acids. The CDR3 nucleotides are TGCAGCGTTGTAATAACCGACTACACTAGTACAGGTACGCAGTATTTT. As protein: CSVVITDYTSTGTQYF.

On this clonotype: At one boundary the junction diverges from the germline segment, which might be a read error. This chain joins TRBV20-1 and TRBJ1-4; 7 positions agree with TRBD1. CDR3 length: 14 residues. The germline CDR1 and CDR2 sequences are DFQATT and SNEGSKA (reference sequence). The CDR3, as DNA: TGCAGTACTAGAGATCGGCCAGGGGGGGAAAAACTGTTTTTT. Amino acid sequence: CSTRDRPGGEKLFF.

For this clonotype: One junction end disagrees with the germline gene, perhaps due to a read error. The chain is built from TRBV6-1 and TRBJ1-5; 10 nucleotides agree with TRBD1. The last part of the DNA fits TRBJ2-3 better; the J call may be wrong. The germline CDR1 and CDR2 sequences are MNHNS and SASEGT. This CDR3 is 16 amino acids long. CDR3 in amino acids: CTSSARDRGLNQLQYF. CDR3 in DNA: TGTACCAGCAGTGCACGGGACAGGGGACTCAATCAGCTCCAGTATTTT.

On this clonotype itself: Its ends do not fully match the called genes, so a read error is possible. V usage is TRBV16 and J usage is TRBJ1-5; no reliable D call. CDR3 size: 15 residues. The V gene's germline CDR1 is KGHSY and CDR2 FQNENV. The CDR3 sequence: CANSQIEALNKPQHF. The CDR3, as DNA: TGTGCCAACAGCCAAATCGAGGCCTTAAATAAGCCCCAGCATTTT.

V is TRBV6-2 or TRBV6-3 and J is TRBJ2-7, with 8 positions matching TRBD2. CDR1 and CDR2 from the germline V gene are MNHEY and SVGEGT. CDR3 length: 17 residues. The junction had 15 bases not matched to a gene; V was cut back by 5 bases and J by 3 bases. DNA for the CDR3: TGTGCCAGCAGTCAAACTTCGGGACAAGCGGGAGTCTACGAGCAGTACTTC. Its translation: CASSQTSGQAGVYEQYF.

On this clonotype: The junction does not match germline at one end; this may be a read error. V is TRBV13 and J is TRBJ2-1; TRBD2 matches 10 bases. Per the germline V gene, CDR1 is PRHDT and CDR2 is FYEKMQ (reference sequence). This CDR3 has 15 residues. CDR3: CASSLGLASNNAQFF. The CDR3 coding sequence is TGTGCCAGCAGCCTGGGACTAGCGTCCAACAATGCGCAGTTCTTC. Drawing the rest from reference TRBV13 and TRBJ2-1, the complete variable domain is AAGVIQSPRHLIKEKRETATLKCYPIPRHDTVYWYQQGPGQDPQFLISFYEKMQSDKGSIPDRFSAQQFSDYHSELNMSSLELGDSALYFCASSLGLASNNAQFFGPGTRLTVL.

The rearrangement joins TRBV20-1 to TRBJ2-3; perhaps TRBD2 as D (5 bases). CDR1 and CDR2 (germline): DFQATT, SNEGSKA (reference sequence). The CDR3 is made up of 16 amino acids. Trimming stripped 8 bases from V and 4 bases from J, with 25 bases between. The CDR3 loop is CSTEQSVRARPDTQYF. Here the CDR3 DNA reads TGCAGTACCGAACAAAGCGTGAGGGCCCGGCCAGATACGCAGTATTTT.

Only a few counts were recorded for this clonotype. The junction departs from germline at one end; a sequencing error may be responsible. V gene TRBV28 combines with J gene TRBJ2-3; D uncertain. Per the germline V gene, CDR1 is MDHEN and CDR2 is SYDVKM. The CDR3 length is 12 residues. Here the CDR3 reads CDSYSPTDTQYF. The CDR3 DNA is TGTGACAGCTACTCCCCCACAGATACACAGTATTTT. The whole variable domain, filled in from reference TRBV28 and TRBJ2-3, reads DVKVTQSSRYLVKRTGEKVFLECVQDMDHENMFWYRQDPGLGLRLIYFSYDVKMKEKGDIPEGYSVSREKKERFSLILESASTNQTSMYLCDSYSPTDTQYFGPGTRLTVL.